This T cell receptor beta chain was identified during a study of read filtering for tumor transcriptome and immune sequencing. About the study: After DNase treatment, RNA was made into whole-transcriptome libraries. General study results and limits: Sorted CD138-negative bone marrow cells were not purified T cells. Dropping single-read clonotypes raised IR-seq and RNA-seq shared-clonotype correlation. RNA-seq captured clonotypes less deeply and reliably than IR-seq.

At least ten counts were recorded for this clonotype. The antigen is undetermined. Molecular barcoded adaptors covering alpha/delta and beta/gamma chains were used on about 0.4 ug RNA. MiXCR, applied by TCRdb to the reads, yields one record per CDR3 protein. This sample carries 93,000 or so distinct CDR3 sequences, around a fifth of them seen once, and the ten largest clones take roughly 10%. Trimming shortened V by 8 bases and J by 3 bases, and 5 bases separated the two germline ends. Germline CDR1 is MNHNS and CDR2 is SASEGT. The CDR3 spans 12 residues. V gene TRBV6-1 combines with J gene TRBJ2-6; D gene ambiguous. Sequenced input: a population of CD138-negative cells sorted from bone marrow. This receptor was obtained from a donor at least 40 years old with multiple myeloma. In DNA, the CDR3 is TGTGCCAGCTTCTTTGGGGCCAACGTCCTGACTTTC. Protein product: CASFFGANVLTF.